This is a list of T cell receptor beta chains from one sample in a study of blood T cell repertoires in COVID-19. Assay used: immunoSEQ multiplex PCR; TCRdb lists only in-frame clones, some missing. The repertoire holds 350,000 to 450,000 clones, approximately 89% seen once, with about 2.3% in the top ten. The sequenced sample was peripheral blood. Receptor source: a woman aged 55-69 years with COVID-19, enrolled during active disease. Each CDR3 is given with its conserved first and last residue. Each record gives: V gene, CDR3 length, D gene, clone size, J gene, CDR3 DNA, CDR3 protein. A D gene is named only where the DNA matches it firmly. A clone size is listed for some rows: how often the clone was seen (once, few, many), or a class if it is expanded.

TRBV4-2	14	NA	NA	TRBJ1-2	TGTGCCAGCGCCTCATGGGAGAATAACTATGGCTACACCTTC	CASASWENNYGYTF
TRBV5-1	13	TRBD1	NA	TRBJ1-2	TGCGCCAGCAGCTCAGGGGACAGTTTTGGCTACACCTTC	CASSSGDSFGYTF
TRBV2	13	TRBD1	NA	TRBJ1-1	TGTGCCAGCAGCTCCGGGACAGGGGGAGAAGCTTTCTTT	CASSSGTGGEAFF
TRBV5-1	15	NA	NA	TRBJ1-2	TGCGCCAGCAGCACCGGACAGTTGGAGAACTATGGCTACACCTTC	CASSTGQLENYGYTF
TRBV5-1	16	TRBD2	NA	TRBJ2-2	TGCGCCAGCAGCTCGGGACTAGCGGCGAACACCGGGGAGCTGTTTTTT	CASSSGLAANTGELFF
TRBV28	13	NA	NA	TRBJ1-4	TGTGCCAGCAGTTTACCGGGGATTGAAAAACTGTTTTTT	CASSLPGIEKLFF
TRBV30	16	TRBD2	NA	TRBJ2-5	TGTGCCTGGAGTACGGGACTAGCGGGGGGGCAGGAGACCCAGTACTTC	CAWSTGLAGGQETQYF
TRBV5-1	14	NA	NA	TRBJ1-1	TGCGCCAGCAGCACGGACAAAATGAACACTGAAGCTTTCTTT	CASSTDKMNTEAFF
TRBV5-1	16	NA	NA	TRBJ2-1	TGCGCCAGCAGCTTGTCTCCCCAGGAAGGTCAGAATGAGCAGTTCTTC	CASSLSPQEGQNEQFF
TRBV9	17	TRBD1	NA	TRBJ1-5	TGTGCCAGCAGCGTAGTGAGGGGGCAGCAAAGCAGTCAGCCCCAGCATTTT	CASSVVRGQQSSQPQHF
TRBV5-4	13	NA	once	TRBJ2-7	TGTGCCAGCAGGAAAACAGGGAGCTACGAGCAGTACTTC	CASRKTGSYEQYF
TRBV7-6	15	TRBD1	NA	TRBJ1-1	TGTGCCAGCAGCTTTTATGACAGGGAGAACACTGAAGCTTTCTTT	CASSFYDRENTEAFF
TRBV19	15	TRBD1	NA	TRBJ1-2	TGTGCCAGTAGCCCCGGGGACAGTCAGTTCTATGGCTACACCTTC	CASSPGDSQFYGYTF
TRBV5-1	15	TRBD2	NA	TRBJ2-1	TGCGCCAGCAGCTTGAGCGGGGGGAATTACAATGAGCAGTTCTTC	CASSLSGGNYNEQFF
TRBV18	14	NA	NA	TRBJ1-4	TGTGCCAGCTCGGTGGGCCCGTTTAATGAAAAACTGTTTTTT	CASSVGPFNEKLFF
TRBV6-5	14	TRBD2	NA	TRBJ2-3	TGTGCCAGCAGGGTGGGACTAGTTGGAGATACGCAGTATTTT	CASRVGLVGDTQYF
TRBV3-1/TRBV3-2	12	NA	few	TRBJ2-7	TGTGCCAGCAGCCGGACAGTATTCGAGCAGTACTTC	CASSRTVFEQYF
TRBV5-4	16	NA	NA	TRBJ2-3	TGTGCCAGCAGCCCCGATGGCGGGGCGCACACAGATACGCAGTATTTT	CASSPDGGAHTDTQYF
TRBV3-1/TRBV3-2	16	NA	NA	TRBJ2-7	TGTGCCAGCAGCCAAGTAGGGGCCCAAACCGCACACGAGCAGTACTTC	CASSQVGAQTAHEQYF
TRBV13	15	TRBD1	NA	TRBJ1-2	TGTGCCAGCAGCTCAGACAGGGGGATAACTCGGGGCTACACCTTC	CASSSDRGITRGYTF
TRBV7-9	15	TRBD1	NA	TRBJ2-7	TGTGCCAGCAGACCGGGACAGGGAGTCACCTACGAGCAGTACTTC	CASRPGQGVTYEQYF
TRBV3-1/TRBV3-2	16	TRBD1	NA	TRBJ1-1	TGTGCCAGCAGCCATCGTTATACAGGGGTGAACACTGAAGCTTTCTTT	CASSHRYTGVNTEAFF
TRBV6-6	11	NA	NA	TRBJ1-2	TGTGTCACGGGGGGGAACTATGGCTACACCTTC	CVTGGNYGYTF
TRBV3-1/TRBV3-2	15	NA	NA	TRBJ1-2	TGTGCCAGCAGCCGCCAGAGGACAACCGGCTATGGCTACACCTTC	CASSRQRTTGYGYTF
TRBV9	13	NA	NA	TRBJ1-1	TGTGCCAGCAGCCCAGCCGGGGGGTCCCAAGCTTTCTTT	CASSPAGGSQAFF
TRBV7-9	14	NA	NA	TRBJ2-5	TGTGCCAGCAGCTTAGCGAGGGGGGGAGAGACCCAGTACTTC	CASSLARGGETQYF
TRBV11-2	13	NA	NA	TRBJ1-5	TGTGCCAGCAGCCGTCAGGGGAATCAGCCCCAGCATTTT	CASSRQGNQPQHF
TRBV5-4	14	TRBD1	NA	TRBJ1-2	TGTGCCAGCAGCTTAGCGACAGGGTACTATGGCTACACCTTC	CASSLATGYYGYTF
TRBV29-1	10	NA	NA	TRBJ2-3	TGCAGCATACACACAGATACGCAGTATTTT	CSIHTDTQYF
TRBV19	14	TRBD1	NA	TRBJ1-1	TGTGCCAGTAGTATGAAGGGGGCGGGGACTGAAGCTTTCTTT	CASSMKGAGTEAFF
TRBV19	14	NA	few	TRBJ1-5	TGTGCCAGTACCCACTCGGGGGTGAAACAGCCCCAGCATTTT	CASTHSGVKQPQHF
TRBV29-1	13	NA	NA	TRBJ1-1	TGCAGCGTTGAAACGAAGCTCAACACTGAAGCTTTCTTT	CSVETKLNTEAFF
TRBV27	14	NA	NA	TRBJ1-2	TGTGCCAGCAGTCCTCTCAGGGAATCGGCTGGCTACACCTTC	CASSPLRESAGYTF
TRBV4-1	15	NA	once	TRBJ2-1	TGCGCCAGCAGCCGGGGACAACAGGTTTACAATGAGCAGTTCTTC	CASSRGQQVYNEQFF
TRBV3-1/TRBV3-2	15	NA	NA	TRBJ1-2	TGTGCCAGCAGCCGAACGCTACAGGGAGTAAGTGGCTACACCTTC	CASSRTLQGVSGYTF
TRBV5-1	14	TRBD1	NA	TRBJ1-1	TGCGCCAGCAGATCGGACAGGGGTTACACTGAAGCTTTCTTT	CASRSDRGYTEAFF
TRBV9	16	NA	NA	TRBJ2-3	TGTGCCAGCAGCGTTTCCGGCCCCAGGTTCACAGATACGCAGTATTTT	CASSVSGPRFTDTQYF
TRBV6-6	15	TRBD1	NA	TRBJ2-2	TGTGCCAGCACCATAGACAGGGTCGGCGCCGGGGAGCTGTTTTTT	CASTIDRVGAGELFF
TRBV28	16	TRBD2	NA	TRBJ2-1	TGTGCCAGCATTCGCCGAGCGGGGGTCTCCTACAATGAGCAGTTCTTC	CASIRRAGVSYNEQFF
TRBV5-1	16	NA	many	TRBJ1-2	TGCGCCAGCAGCTTGGGGCCGGGGAATTGGGGCTATGGCTACACCTTC	CASSLGPGNWGYGYTF
TRBV6-5	15	NA	NA	TRBJ1-2	TGTGCCGCGTCCTCTAATGGGGGGAATCTCTATGGCTACACCTTC	CAASSNGGNLYGYTF
TRBV18	15	NA	NA	TRBJ1-5	TGTGCCAGCTCACCAGTTCCGGGGGGCAATCAGCCCCAGCATTTT	CASSPVPGGNQPQHF
TRBV19	15	TRBD2	NA	TRBJ2-4	TGTGCCAGTAAGGCGACTAGCGGGGTCGGAAACATTCAGTACTTC	CASKATSGVGNIQYF
TRBV9	15	NA	NA	TRBJ1-4	TGTGCCAGCAGCGACTTACAGGGATCTAATGAAAAACTGTTTTTT	CASSDLQGSNEKLFF
TRBV3-1/TRBV3-2	15	NA	few	TRBJ1-3	TGTGCCAGCAGCCAAGAAGGGAGCTCTGGAAACACCATATATTTT	CASSQEGSSGNTIYF
TRBV28	15	TRBD1	NA	TRBJ1-5	TGTGCCAGTACCCGGACAGGGTATAGCAATCAGCCCCAGCATTTT	CASTRTGYSNQPQHF